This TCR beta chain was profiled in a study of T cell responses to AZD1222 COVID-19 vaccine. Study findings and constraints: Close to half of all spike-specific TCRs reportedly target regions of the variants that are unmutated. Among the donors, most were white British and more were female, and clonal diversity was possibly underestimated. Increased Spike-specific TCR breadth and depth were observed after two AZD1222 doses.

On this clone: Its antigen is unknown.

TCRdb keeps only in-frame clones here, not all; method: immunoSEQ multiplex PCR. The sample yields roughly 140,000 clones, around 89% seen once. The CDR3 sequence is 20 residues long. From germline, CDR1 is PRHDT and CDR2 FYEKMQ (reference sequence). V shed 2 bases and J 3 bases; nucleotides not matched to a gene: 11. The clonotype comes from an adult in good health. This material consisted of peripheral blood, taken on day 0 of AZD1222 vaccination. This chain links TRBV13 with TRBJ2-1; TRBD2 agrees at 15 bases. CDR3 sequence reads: CASSLYIRTSGRGGYNEQFF. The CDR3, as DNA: TGTGCCAGCAGCTTATACATTCGGACTAGCGGGAGGGGGGGCTACAATGAGCAGTTCTTC.